This TCR beta chain comes out of a study of blood T cell repertoires in COVID-19. Study information: From the United States, Italy and Spain came samples of acute and convalescent COVID-19. Nucleic acid was either cDNA or gDNA, and it came from T cells, B-cell-depleted T cells, or PBMCs.

The trim removed 3 bases at V and 4 bases at J, leaving 4 bases unmatched. This CDR3 contains 14 residues. The germline V gene encodes CDR1 SGHRS and CDR2 YFSETQ. Enrolment of Seattle patients took place during active infection, and they were followed longitudinally. Original processing methods: Scientists estimated how many nucleated cells there were by amplifying reference gene primers. This table comes from immunoSEQ multiplex PCR, and its TCRdb copy is limited to in-frame clones, with some not included. For V, J and clone size, that table is used; D and trimming come from the DNA. The top ten hold about 15% of the sample, which has 100,000 to 150,000 clones, about 81% seen once. In the case of this clone: This sample also contains other DNA sequences that code for the same CDR3.

The TCR comes from a man aged 30 to 45 with COVID-19, enrolled during active disease. The chain is built from TRBV5-1 and TRBJ1-1; 9 nucleotides match TRBD1. Sequenced material: peripheral blood. The CDR3 sequence is CASSSTGGSTEAFF. The CDR3 nucleotides read TGCGCCAGCAGCTCTACAGGGGGCAGCACTGAAGCTTTCTTT.